This TCR beta chain was recorded in a study of regulatory T cells in long-lasting Graves disease (dated by TCRdb to the early 2020s). Some background on the complete study: Antithyroid drugs had been taken for less than 3 months by newly diagnosed Graves' disease patients. Persistent Graves' disease patients were compared with newly diagnosed Graves' disease patients by peripheral blood TCR sequencing and RNA sequencing. The study was registered as a clinical trial and conducted in China. A total of about 33 samples underwent TCR sequencing, from 13 patients with persistent Graves' disease and some 20 patients with newly diagnosed Graves' disease.

The library was obtained by multiplex PCR. This sample was sequenced with an Illumina HiSeq 4000. To build TCR beta libraries, CDR3 regions were amplified by Arm-PCR using iRepertoire HTBI primers. PCR products were gel purified before sequencing. In the paper's pipeline: Gene usage analysis of CDR3 amino acid clonotypes used the approximately 56 TRBV and some 15 TRBJ segments found across samples. Filtered high-quality paired reads were merged into contigs using COPE and FqMerger. BLAST was used to align contigs to IMGT TRBV, TRBD and TRBJ reference genes, with CDR3 defined following IMGT. Highly expanded clones were defined as clonotypes with a frequency above 0.1%. Shannon entropy was used to measure repertoire diversity, and the Gini coefficient was used to measure V-J evenness. A clonotype found in more than one individual was treated as public. Using fastp at Q25 and MiXCR, TCRdb reprocessed the public reads and kept productive beta chains. A single entry per CDR3 protein holds the most common genes and DNA from its merged rows. The V and J calls were determined by TCRdb, not by the authors. Across this sample there are 400,000 to 500,000 distinct CDR3 sequences, with about a sixth seen only once. The ten largest clones capture 23% of the sample.

Broader findings and caveats from the paper: The authors noted that the small sample size was a limitation that may lower accuracy. Persistent Graves' disease patients showed lower TCR Shannon entropy and fewer highly expanded clones than newly diagnosed patients, suggesting clonal expansion. Preferential use of TRBV28, TRBJ1-2 and TRBJ2-5 was observed in persistent disease, whereas TRBV20-1 and TRBJ2-1 were favored in newly diagnosed disease. The study examined only peripheral blood because the primary lesion, thyroid tissue, could not be accessed. Sequencing and analysis were limited to the TCR beta chain. Patients with persistent disease shared more public clonotypes (fewer than 3,000) than newly diagnosed patients did (around 980).

About this clonotype itself: Its recognized antigen is unknown. No conserved phenylalanine or tryptophan is present at the end of the CDR3, so a read error is the likely explanation. It is unclear where the CDR3 begins or ends on the DNA, so no DNA is shown, and the CDR3 is as TCRdb lists it.

Reading the label with the study, this specimen's time point is: newly diagnosed GD, antithyroid drugs for less than 3 months. For both TCR sequencing and RNA sequencing, RNA was extracted from PBMCs in TRIzol. Graves' disease was diagnosed according to American Thyroid Association guidelines. The patients came from an endocrinology department in Xi'an, China. From each patient, approximately 10 milliliters of peripheral blood was collected into an EDTA anticoagulant tube. PBMCs were isolated by Ficoll Paque Plus density gradient separation without further T cell sorting. An Agilent 2100 Bioanalyzer and agarose gel were used to check RNA quality, and a NanoDrop 2000 was used to measure RNA concentration. The CDR3 spans 11 amino acids, including both terminal residues. The germline V gene gives CDR1 as SGHAT and CDR2 as FQNNGV. The sample also formed part of further work on T cells in Graves' hyperthyroidism and ophthalmopathy. The second study's authors report: Stable Graves' hyperthyroidism was defined as no progression to ophthalmopathy during 18 months of follow-up. The hyperthyroidism patients were between 18 and 65 years old and newly diagnosed, with a disease duration of less than 2 months. Patients with uncontrolled infections, other autoimmune diseases, pregnancy or lactation were excluded. Clinical symptoms, serum thyroxine and TRAb, thyroid ultrasound, and orbital computed tomography formed the basis for the diagnoses. A first-round RT-PCR of the TCR CDR3 used the HTBI primer set with the Qiagen OneStep RT-PCR kit. Most expanded thyroid clonotypes (frequency above 0.001) were also found in blood, which suggests that blood repertoires may mirror thyroid immune responses. Ophthalmopathy was separated from stable hyperthyroidism by a 13 V-J signature model, with over 85% sensitivity and approximately 81% specificity obtained in cross-validation and 80%/75% obtained in testing. In validation, the model predicted progression to ophthalmopathy with around 71% sensitivity and roughly 72% specificity, a median of 6.5 months before onset. To identify TCR V-J signatures that set the groups apart, the researchers used a discovery cohort of more than 95 patients, made up of fewer than 50 with Graves' ophthalmopathy and some 56 with stable Graves' hyperthyroidism. Prospective prediction of ophthalmopathy was tested in an independent validation cohort consisting of under 20 hyperthyroidism patients and around 16 patients who later progressed to ophthalmopathy. For training and testing, the 100 or so patients in the discovery cohort were randomly divided in a 7:3 ratio. In addition, the study compared T-cell repertoires in thyroid tissue and in blood from roughly 6 Graves' hyperthyroidism patients. Following sampling, methimazole starting at 30 mg daily was given to hyperthyroidism patients, and high-dose intravenous methylprednisolone was given to ophthalmopathy patients. The libraries were constructed in a second round of multiplex PCR and then size-selected and purified. Sequencing of the libraries was done on an Illumina HiSeq2000 using paired-end 100 bp reads. SOAPnuke was used to process the raw data, with reads discarded if the reads contained adapters or uncalled bases, had a mean Phred below 15, or lacked an exact constant-primer or identifier match. High-quality paired reads were merged with COPE v1.2.5, and unique nucleotide sequences were defined as clonotypes. Clonotypes were aligned to IMGT TRBV, TRBD and TRBJ reference segments using MiTCR v1.1. Only V-J combinations with frequency above 0.0001, covering 98% to 99.2% of repertoires, were analysed. A TCS score was defined as the ratio of F50 (clonal expansion) to E x V (chaos), with BLOSUM62-based TCRdist applied between CDR3 peptides within each V-J. Welch's t-statistics and random forest reduced around 510 V-J features to 10 to 15, which were used in a naive Bayes classifier (R e1071). No statistical method was used to fix the sample size in advance, and group allocation was not hidden from the investigators. The paper describes TCR Vbeta CDR3 sequencing of around 130 peripheral blood samples, made up of approximately 40 ophthalmopathy patients, 70 to 75 hyperthyroidism patients and roughly 17 progressor patients.

This clonotype originated in a woman younger than 35 with Graves disease. Donor details come from another sample of the same person, matched by shared clones. Rearrangement joined TRBV11-2 to TRBJ2-3; the table's D gene call, TRBD2, was not cross checked with the DNA. Source: peripheral blood mononuclear cells (PBMCs), taken at new diagnosis, from a patient treated with antithyroid drugs. CDR3 protein: CASSLYSGLEM.